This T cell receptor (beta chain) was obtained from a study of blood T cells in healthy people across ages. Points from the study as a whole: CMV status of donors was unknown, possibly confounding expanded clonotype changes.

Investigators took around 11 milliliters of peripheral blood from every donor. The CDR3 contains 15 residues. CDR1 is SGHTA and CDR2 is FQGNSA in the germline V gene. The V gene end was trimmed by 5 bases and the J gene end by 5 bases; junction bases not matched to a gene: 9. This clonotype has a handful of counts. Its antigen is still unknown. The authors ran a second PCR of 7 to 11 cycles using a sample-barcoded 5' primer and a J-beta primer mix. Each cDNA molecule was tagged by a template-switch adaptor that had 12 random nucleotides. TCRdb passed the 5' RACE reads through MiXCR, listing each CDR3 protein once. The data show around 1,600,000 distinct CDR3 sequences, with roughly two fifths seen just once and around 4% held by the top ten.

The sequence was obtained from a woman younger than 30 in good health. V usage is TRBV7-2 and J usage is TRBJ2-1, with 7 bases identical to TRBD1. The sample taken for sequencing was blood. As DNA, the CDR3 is TGTGCCAGCAGCGTCGAGGGGGCGCTTAACAATGAGCAGTTCTTC. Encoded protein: CASSVEGALNNEQFF.